Sequencing of this T cell receptor beta chain was carried out in a study of CD8+CD57+ T cells in acquired aplastic anemia. Study information: Sorted CD4+ and CD8+ cells yielded DNA averaging around 3.2 ug.

About this clonotype itself: Its antigen is not known.

Germline V gene lookup returns CDR1 SGHTA and CDR2 FQGTGA. V was clipped by 5 bases and J by 5 bases, with 19 bases between them. This CDR3 contains 15 residues. The study's findings and limits: Patients and controls shared 25 to 35 CD8+ CDR3 sequences, highly expressed in patients. Simpson's diversity of CD8+ cells was not significantly different in patients compared with controls.

Patients chosen for sequencing had CD8+CD57+ cells that had expanded, as shown by flow cytometry. As a group, the patients uniformly had severe acquired aplastic anemia. The TCR beta profiling, which covered VDJ combination and CDR3 sequence, was carried out using genomic DNA as the template. MiXCR, run by TCRdb on the reads, gives a single entry per CDR3 protein. The table lists 200,000 to 300,000 distinct CDR3 sequences, around 82% of them singletons. The rearrangement joins TRBV7-3 to TRBJ2-7; possibly TRBD2 for D (7 bases). The receptor comes from a human donor with aplastic anemia. Sequencing was done on a sample of sorted CD4+, CD8+, or CD8+CD57+ T cells (not recorded which) from PBMCs. For the CDR3, the DNA is TGTGCCAGCAGCGTAGGGGGGGGCCGGACGAACGAGCAGTACTTC. This codes for CASSVGGGRTNEQYF.